This T cell receptor beta chain originates from a study of blood T cell repertoires in COVID-19. About the research overall: Donors in the United States, Italy and Spain gave samples during acute or convalescent COVID-19. T cells, B-cell-depleted T cells, or PBMCs supplied cDNA or gDNA.

Per the authors' pipeline: Estimation of nucleated cell counts relied on the amplification of reference gene primers. TCRdb keeps only in-frame clones here, not all; method: immunoSEQ multiplex PCR. V, J and clone size derive from that table, while D and trimming were established from the DNA sequence. This table holds some 230,000 clones, 65% to 90% found once. CDR1 and CDR2 from the germline V gene are LNHDA and SQIVND (reference sequence). The length of the CDR3 is 17 residues. The V end lost 0 bases, the J end lost 4 bases, and 15 bases lay between the germline ends. This TCR derives from a woman between 45 and 65 years old with acute or convalescent COVID-19. The sequencing sample was made of peripheral blood. The chain employs TRBV19 and TRBJ2-2, with a weak D call TRBD2 (6 bases). CDR3 loop: CASSIDYGGSSTGELFF. The CDR3 nucleotides are TGTGCCAGTAGTATAGACTACGGGGGTAGTAGCACCGGGGAGCTGTTTTTT.